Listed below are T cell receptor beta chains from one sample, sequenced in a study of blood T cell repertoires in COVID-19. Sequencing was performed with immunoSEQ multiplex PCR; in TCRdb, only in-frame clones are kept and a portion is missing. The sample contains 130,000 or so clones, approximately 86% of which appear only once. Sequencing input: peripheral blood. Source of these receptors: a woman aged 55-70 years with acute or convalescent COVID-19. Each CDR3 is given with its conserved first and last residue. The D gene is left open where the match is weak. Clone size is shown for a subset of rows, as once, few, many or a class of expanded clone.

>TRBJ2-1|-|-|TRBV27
TGTGCCAGCAGTTTAACAGGGCCCTACAATGAGCAGTTCTTC
CASSLTGPYNEQFF
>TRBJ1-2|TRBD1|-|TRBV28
TGTGCCAGCAGTTTAGGTACAGGGGGTTTGGGCTATGGCTACACCTTC
CASSLGTGGLGYGYTF
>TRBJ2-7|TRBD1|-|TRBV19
TGTGCCAGTAGTGGCGACAGGGGAGGTGTGGACGAGCAGTACTTC
CASSGDRGGVDEQYF
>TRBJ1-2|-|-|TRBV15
TGTGCCATCAGCGAGGGGGCTAACTATGGCTACACCTTC
CAISEGANYGYTF
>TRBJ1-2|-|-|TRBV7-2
TGTGCCAGCAGCCCCGCGGCAGCAGTGGACTATGGCTACACCTTC
CASSPAAAVDYGYTF
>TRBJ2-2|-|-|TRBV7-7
TGTGCTAGCAGCCCAGGGATCTCCACCGGGGAGCTGTTTTTT
CASSPGISTGELFF
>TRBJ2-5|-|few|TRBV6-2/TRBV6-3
TGTGCCAGCAGTTACAACTGGGAGAAAGAGACCCAGTACTTC
CASSYNWEKETQYF
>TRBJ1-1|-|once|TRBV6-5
TGTGCCAGCAGTCGGCCTGGGGGGGGGAACACTGAAGCTTTCTTT
CASSRPGGGNTEAFF
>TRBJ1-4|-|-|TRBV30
TGTGCCTGGACAACAGGAATGAATGAAAAACTGTTTTTT
CAWTTGMNEKLFF
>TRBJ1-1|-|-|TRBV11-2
TGTGCCAGCAGCTTAGCGGGGAATAGTGTGTCGGAGACTGAAGCTTTCTTT
CASSLAGNSVSETEAFF
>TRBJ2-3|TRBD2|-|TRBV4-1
TGCGCCAGCAGCCAAGGCCTAGCGGGGCTCCTGGTTCGCACAGATACGCAGTATTTT
CASSQGLAGLLVRTDTQYF
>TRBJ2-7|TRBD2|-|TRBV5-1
TGCGCCAGCAGCTCCGGCGGGGGCGAGCAGTACTTC
CASSSGGGEQYF
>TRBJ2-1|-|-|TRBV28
TGTGCCACTTTGAGCCTTTCTAGCTCCTACAATGAGCAGTTCTTC
CATLSLSSSYNEQFF
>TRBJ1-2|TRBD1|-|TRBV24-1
TGTGCCACCAGTGGATCCAGACAGGGCGGGGGGTATGGCTACACCTTC
CATSGSRQGGGYGYTF
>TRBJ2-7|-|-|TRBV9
TGTGCCAGCAGCGTAGCGGGGGAGGAGCAGTACTTC
CASSVAGEEQYF
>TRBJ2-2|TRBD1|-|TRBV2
TGTGCCAGCAGTGGCCGGGACAGACAAAACACCGGGGAGCTGTTTTTT
CASSGRDRQNTGELFF
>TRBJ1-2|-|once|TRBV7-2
TGTGCCAGCAGCTTAGACTCAGGGGTGGGTGGCTACACCTTC
CASSLDSGVGGYTF
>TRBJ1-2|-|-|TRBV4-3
TGCGCCAGCAGCCTCCTTAGAAGGACAGAGTATGGCTACACCTTC
CASSLLRRTEYGYTF
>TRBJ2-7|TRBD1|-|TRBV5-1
TGCGCCAGCAGATACGGACAGGGAACCTACGAGCAGTACTTC
CASRYGQGTYEQYF
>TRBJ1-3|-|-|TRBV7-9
TGTGCCAGCAGCCACGGCGGACAGCTCTCTGGAAACACCATATATTTT
CASSHGGQLSGNTIYF
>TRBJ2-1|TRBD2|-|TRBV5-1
TGCGCCAGCAGCGATCCGGGACTAGCGGCTCTAAATGAGCAGTTCTTC
CASSDPGLAALNEQFF
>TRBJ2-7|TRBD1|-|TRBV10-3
TGTGCCATCAGCCGGGACAGTGTGTCCTACGAGCAGTACTTC
CAISRDSVSYEQYF
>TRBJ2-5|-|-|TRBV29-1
TGCAGCGTTGATGGGGGGGGGCGCGGCGAGACCCAGTACTTC
CSVDGGGRGETQYF
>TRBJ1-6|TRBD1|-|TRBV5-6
TGTGCCAGCAGCCCCGGACAGGGGGCTGGGAATTCACCCCTCCACTTT
CASSPGQGAGNSPLHF
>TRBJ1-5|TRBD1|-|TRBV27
TGTGCCAGCAGACCGGGACAGTATAGCAATCAGCCCCAGCATTTT
CASRPGQYSNQPQHF
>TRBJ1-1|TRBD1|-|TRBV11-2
TGTGCCAGCCAACCTCGGACAGGGGAGGTTGAAGCTTTCTTT
CASQPRTGEVEAFF
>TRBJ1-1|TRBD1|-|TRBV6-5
TGTGCCAGCAAAAGATCCGGGACAGCGAACACTGAAGCTTTCTTT
CASKRSGTANTEAFF
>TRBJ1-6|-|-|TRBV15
TGTGCCACCAGCAGAGTACGGGTAAATTCACCCCTCCACTTT
CATSRVRVNSPLHF
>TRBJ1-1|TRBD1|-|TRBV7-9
TGTGCCAGCAGTTTCCGTGGGACAGGCGGTGAAGCTTTCTTT
CASSFRGTGGEAFF
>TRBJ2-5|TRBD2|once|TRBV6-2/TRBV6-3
TGTGCCAGCAGTTGGCCGTGGGGGGGCCAAGAGACCCAGTACTTC
CASSWPWGGQETQYF
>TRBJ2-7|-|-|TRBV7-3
TGTGCCAGCAGCTTAGGGGGGTCTCCCTACGAGCAGTACTTC
CASSLGGSPYEQYF
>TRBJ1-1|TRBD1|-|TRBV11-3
TGTGCCAGCAGCTTAGATCGGGGTGTATCCCCGGGACAGGGTGCCACTGAAGCTTTCTTT
CASSLDRGVSPGQGATEAFF
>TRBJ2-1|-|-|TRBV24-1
TGTGCCACCAGTGACCATGGCCAAATTTCGGGCAATGAGCAGTTCTTC
CATSDHGQISGNEQFF
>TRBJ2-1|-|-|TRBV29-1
TGCAGCGTTGAAGAGGCAGGGGAAGGCGAGCAGTTCTTC
CSVEEAGEGEQFF
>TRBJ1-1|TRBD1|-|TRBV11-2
TGTGCCAGCAGCAGAGGGACAGGAGCGAACACTGAAGCTTTCTTT
CASSRGTGANTEAFF
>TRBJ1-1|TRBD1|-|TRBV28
TGTGCCAGCCCATCCGGGACAGGAGGATTATACACTGAAGCTTTCTTT
CASPSGTGGLYTEAFF
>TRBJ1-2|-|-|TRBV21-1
TGTGCCAGCAGCATACTGACAGGGATGAATTACTATGGCTACACCTTC
CASSILTGMNYYGYTF
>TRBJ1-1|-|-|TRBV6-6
TGTGCCAGCAGTTACTTCCAACGGGGAGCTGAAGCTTTCTTT
CASSYFQRGAEAFF
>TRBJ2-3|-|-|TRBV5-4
TGTGCCAGCAGCTTGAGGGAGAAATGGGGCACAGATACGCAGTATTTT
CASSLREKWGTDTQYF
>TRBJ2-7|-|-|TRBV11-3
TGTGCCAGCAGCTTCACAGGGACCGCCAGCTCCTACGAGCAGTACTTC
CASSFTGTASSYEQYF
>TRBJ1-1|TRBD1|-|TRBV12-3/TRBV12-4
TGTGCCAGCATCCTGGGACAGGGGTTTCGAGCTTTCTTT
CASILGQGFRAFF
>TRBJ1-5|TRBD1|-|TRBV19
TGTGCCAGTAGTATTACAGGGGGCGGTCAGCCCCAGCATTTT
CASSITGGGQPQHF
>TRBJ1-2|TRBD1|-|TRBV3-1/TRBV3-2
TGTGCCAGCAGCCAGGGACAGGGAATTGGGGGCTACACCTTC
CASSQGQGIGGYTF
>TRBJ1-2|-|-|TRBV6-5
TGTGCCAGCAGTTACACTACAGGGACCCACTATGGCTACACCTTC
CASSYTTGTHYGYTF
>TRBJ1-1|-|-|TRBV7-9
TGTGCCAGCAGCTTAGCCGGCGGAAGATCTTCTGGCACTGAAGCTTTCTTT
CASSLAGGRSSGTEAFF
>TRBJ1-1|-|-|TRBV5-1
TGCGCCAGCAGCTTGGGACGGGACACCCCGAACACTGAAGCTTTCTTT
CASSLGRDTPNTEAFF
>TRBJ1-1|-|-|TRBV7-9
TGTGCCAGCAGCCCTCCGTCCCTCCAAGCAGAAGCTTTCTTT
CASSPPSLQAEAFF
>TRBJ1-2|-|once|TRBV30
TGTGCCTGGAGTGGAGGGACAGGCTACACCTTC
CAWSGGTGYTF
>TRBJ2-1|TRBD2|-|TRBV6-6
TGTGCCAGCAGTCCGACTAGCGGAAGATTTAGCTCCTACAATGAGCAGTTCTTC
CASSPTSGRFSSYNEQFF
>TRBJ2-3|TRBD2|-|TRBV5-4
TGTGCCAGCAGCTTCGGGAGGGCGAACACAGATACGCAGTATTTT
CASSFGRANTDTQYF
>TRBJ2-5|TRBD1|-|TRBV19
TGTGCCAGTAGTGGGGACAGGGGTTATCAAGAGACCCAGTACTTC
CASSGDRGYQETQYF